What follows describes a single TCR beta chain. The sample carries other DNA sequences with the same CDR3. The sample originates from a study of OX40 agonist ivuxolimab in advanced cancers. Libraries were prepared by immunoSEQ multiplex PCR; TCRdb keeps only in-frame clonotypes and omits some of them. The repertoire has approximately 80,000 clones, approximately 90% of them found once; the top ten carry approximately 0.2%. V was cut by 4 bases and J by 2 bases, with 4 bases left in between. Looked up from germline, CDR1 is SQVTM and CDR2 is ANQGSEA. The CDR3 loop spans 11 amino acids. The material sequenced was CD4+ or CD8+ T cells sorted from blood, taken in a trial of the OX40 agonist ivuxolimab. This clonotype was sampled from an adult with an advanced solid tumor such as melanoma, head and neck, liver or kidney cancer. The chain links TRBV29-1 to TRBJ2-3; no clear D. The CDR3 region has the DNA TGCAGCGTTGGAACCACAGATACGCAGTATTTT. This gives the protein CSVGTTDTQYF.